The 19 T cell receptor beta chains presented below share a single source sample, sequenced in a study of regulatory T cells in long-lasting Graves disease. The time point: newly diagnosed GD, antithyroid drugs for less than 3 months. With RNA extracted from PBMCs as input, the TCR library was made. The TCR beta library used iRepertoire HTBI primers with Arm-PCR amplification of CDR3. TCRdb reprocessed the multiplex PCR reads via MiXCR and lists one record per CDR3 protein. This repertoire shows over 500,000 distinct CDR3 sequences, 16% found once; its top ten account for 15% to 20%. This sample also appeared in a second study, on T cells in Graves' hyperthyroidism and ophthalmopathy.

Sequences were derived from peripheral blood mononuclear cells (PBMCs), sampled at new diagnosis, from a patient treated with antithyroid drugs. The receptor source for this set is a woman in her twenties or thirties with Graves disease.

The chain combines TRBV20-1 with TRBJ1-1, with D possibly being TRBD1 (5 bases). The CDR3 totals 15 residues. Germline assignment: CDR1 DFQATT and CDR2 SNEGSKA (reference sequence). V was trimmed by 0 bases and J by 5 bases, leaving 16 bases between them. The CDR3 DNA sequence: TGCAGTGCTAGAGATACCGGGACCCAGAGGACTGAAGCTTTCTTT. Its translation is CSARDTGTQRTEAFF.

This chain uses TRBV9 with TRBJ2-7; 8 bases line up with TRBD1. The CDR3 runs to 15 residues. Looked up from germline, CDR1 is SGDLS and CDR2 is YYNGEE. The J segment lost 3 bases and the V segment lost 3 bases, leaving 8 bases of the junction unmatched. CDR3 loop: CASSAGQGAYYEQYF. The CDR3 DNA is TGTGCCAGCAGCGCAGGACAGGGAGCGTACTACGAGCAGTACTTC. The full variable domain, in which reference TRBV9 and TRBJ2-7 provide the parts outside the CDR3, is DSGVTQTPKHLITATGQRVTLRCSPRSGDLSVYWYQQSLDQGLQFLIQYYNGEERAKGNILERFSAQQFPDLHSELNLSSLELGDSALYFCASSAGQGAYYEQYFGPGTRLTVT.

The chain carries TRBV6-1 and TRBJ1-1; 7 bases are shared with TRBD1. The CDR3 contains 12 residues. V dropped 3 bases and J dropped 7; count of bases not matched to a gene: 2. CDR1 is MNHNS and CDR2 is SASEGT in the germline V gene. DNA for the CDR3: TGTGCCAGCAGTGAGGGACAGATTGAAGCTTTCTTT. It specifies CASSEGQIEAFF.

This clonotype has just a few counts. CDR3 DNA: TGCGCCAGCAGCTTGGCAGAGGTCATCGCAACTAATGAAAAACTGTTTTTT. Translated: CASSLAEVIATNEKLFF. The rearrangement links TRBV5-1 to TRBJ1-4; D unresolved. The CDR3 length is 17 residues. The germline V and J ends were trimmed by 0 bases and 0 bases, with 12 bases remaining between them. From germline, CDR1 is SGHRS and CDR2 YFSETQ.

This clonotype was observed a handful of times. The CDR3 bases are TGCGCCAGCAGACAGGACAATGAGCAGTTCTTC. Translated: CASRQDNEQFF. The V gene is TRBV4-1, the J gene TRBJ2-1; tentatively, D is TRBD1 (5 bases). The V end lost 6 bases, the J end lost 5 bases, and 5 bases lay between the germline ends. The CDR3 length is 11 residues. Germline values: CDR1 MGHRA, CDR2 YSYEKL.

The gene calls are TRBV6-5 and TRBJ1-2; D unresolved. The CDR3 sequence is 12 residues long. CDR1 is MNHEY and CDR2 is SVGAGI in the germline V gene. V was pared by 0 bases and J by 8 bases, with 7 bases between. CDR3 in amino acids: CASSYSEGGYTF. CDR3 DNA sequence: TGTGCCAGCAGTTACTCGGAGGGCGGCTACACCTTC.

This clonotype was counted at least ten times. The chain links TRBV19 to TRBJ2-5, with D unclear. V was trimmed by 7 bases and J by 2 bases, leaving 14 bases between them. Germline V gives CDR1 LNHDA, CDR2 SQIVND (reference sequence). This CDR3 spans 14 amino acids. For the CDR3, the DNA is TGTGCCAGTACCCCCACCGCGGCTCAAGAGACCCAGTACTTC. Amino acid sequence: CASTPTAAQETQYF.

This clonotype was picked up many times. The chain employs TRBV3-1 and TRBJ1-2, with 7 bases identical to TRBD1. Germline V gene lookup returns CDR1 LGHDT and CDR2 YNNKEL (reference sequence). This CDR3 comprises 14 residues. Trimming at V came to 1 base and at J to 9 bases, leaving 8 bases not matched to a gene. The CDR3 DNA reads as TGTGCCAGCAGCCAAGTCACAGGGGCGGTGAGCTACACCTTC. It yields the protein CASSQVTGAVSYTF. Supplemented by reference TRBV3-1 and TRBJ1-2, the full variable domain reads DTAVSQTPKYLVTQMGNDKSIKCEQNLGHDTMYWYKQDSKKFLKIMFSYNNKELIINETVPNRFSPKSPDKAHLNLHINSLELGDSAVYFCASSQVTGAVSYTFGSGTRLTVV.

This clonotype showed up just a few times. The chain recombines TRBV5-1 with TRBJ1-2; the match to TRBD1 covers 9 bases. Germline V gene lookup returns CDR1 SGHRS and CDR2 YFSETQ. J was trimmed by 4 bases and V by 4 bases; bases with no gene match: 5. CDR3 length: 14 residues. CDR3 nucleotide sequence: TGCGCCAGCAGCACCGGGACAGGGACCTATGGCTACACCTTC. Protein product: CASSTGTGTYGYTF.

This clonotype was counted many times. The V and J genes are TRBV7-2 and TRBJ1-1; 8 nucleotides align to TRBD1. This CDR3 is 20 amino acids long. The trim removed 2 bases at V and 5 bases at J, leaving 22 bases unmatched. Germline lookup yields CDR1 SGHTA and CDR2 FQGNSA. The CDR3 DNA follows: TGTGCCAGCAGCTTATCGAGAGCCAAGACCTCAGGGGGCTTGCGGACTGAAGCTTTCTTT. Translating gives CASSLSRAKTSGGLRTEAFF.

This clonotype came up once. The rearrangement links TRBV4-1 to TRBJ1-2, with 9 bases fitting TRBD1. This CDR3 has 16 amino acids. V gave up 7 bases and J gave up 5 bases; unmatched junction bases: 14. The V gene's germline CDR1 is MGHRA and CDR2 YSYEKL. The chain's CDR3 is CASTHSATGGAYGYTF. The CDR3 DNA follows: TGCGCCAGCACCCATTCGGCAACAGGGGGCGCGTATGGCTACACCTTC.

This clonotype was detected ten times or more. V and J are TRBV11-2 and TRBJ2-2; 13 bases match TRBD2. V lost 4 bases and J lost 8; bases outside the gene matches: 7. This CDR3 contains 16 residues. Germline CDR1 SGHAT, CDR2 FQNNGV. This chain's CDR3 is CASSWGTSGKLGELFF. In nucleotides, the CDR3 is TGTGCCAGCAGCTGGGGGACTAGCGGGAAGTTGGGGGAGCTGTTTTTT.

The chain recombines TRBV9 with TRBJ2-5, with D possibly matching TRBD1 (6 bases). Trimming stripped 0 bases from V and 1 base from J, with 10 bases between. The CDR3 is 15 residues long. Per germline, CDR1 SGDLS and CDR2 YYNGEE. CDR3 sequence (DNA): TGTGCCAGCAGCGTAGGACAGGCCCTCCAAGAGACCCAGTACTTC. It codes for CASSVGQALQETQYF. The whole variable domain, filled in from reference TRBV9 and TRBJ2-5, reads DSGVTQTPKHLITATGQRVTLRCSPRSGDLSVYWYQQSLDQGLQFLIQYYNGEERAKGNILERFSAQQFPDLHSELNLSSLELGDSALYFCASSVGQALQETQYFGPGTRLLVL.

The rearrangement joins TRBV19 to TRBJ1-5; perhaps TRBD1 as D (6 bases). The CDR3 consists of 15 residues. V lost 7 bases and J 7 bases, leaving 20 bases between the germline ends. Per germline, CDR1 LNHDA and CDR2 SQIVND (reference sequence). This CDR3 is CASNLEGGGIQPQHF. CDR3 nucleotides: TGTGCCAGTAATCTGGAGGGAGGGGGTATACAGCCCCAGCATTTT.

The CDR3 spells CASRVQSRSGANVLTF. CDR3 nucleotide sequence: TGTGCCAGCCGGGTTCAGAGCCGCTCTGGGGCCAACGTCCTGACTTTC. This chain uses TRBV28 with TRBJ2-6; D remains ambiguous. The CDR3 length is 16 residues. Germline lookup yields CDR1 MDHEN and CDR2 SYDVKM. Trimming removed 8 bases at V and 0 bases at J, with 14 bases between. Together with reference TRBV28 and TRBJ2-6, the CDR3 gives the full variable domain: DVKVTQSSRYLVKRTGEKVFLECVQDMDHENMFWYRQDPGLGLRLIYFSYDVKMKEKGDIPEGYSVSREKKERFSLILESASTNQTSMYLCASRVQSRSGANVLTFGAGSRLTVL.

At least ten counts were recorded for this clonotype. The chain has TRBV28 and TRBJ1-5; D is undetermined. The CDR3 length is 19 residues. V was pared by 5 bases and J by 0 bases, with 23 bases between. Per the germline V gene, CDR1 is MDHEN and CDR2 is SYDVKM. CDR3 in DNA: TGTGCCAGCAGTGGGCTACTGGGTCGTTTTGCCTATAGCAATCAGCCCCAGCATTTT. Translating it yields CASSGLLGRFAYSNQPQHF.

This clonotype was seen a few times. V is TRBV11-2 and J is TRBJ1-3; D is ambiguous. The germline V gene encodes CDR1 SGHAT and CDR2 FQNNGV. Between the trimmed V and J ends, which lost 0 bases and 0 bases, there was a span of 15 bases. This CDR3 region has 18 residues. The CDR3 DNA reads TGTGCCAGCAGCTTAGATCTTGAGGGCAGGAACTCTGGAAACACCATATATTTT. Translating it yields CASSLDLEGRNSGNTIYF.

This clonotype showed up just a few times. V and J are TRBV6-1 and TRBJ1-1, with D unclear. Germline values: CDR1 MNHNS, CDR2 SASEGT. Between the trimmed V and J ends, which lost 8 bases and 10 bases, there was a span of 14 bases. This CDR3 is built from 11 residues. The CDR3 DNA reads TGTGCCAGCGCCCAAGGGCTCTCAGCTTTCTTT. Protein sequence: CASAQGLSAFF.

This clonotype was counted only a few times. The chain couples TRBV20-1 to TRBJ1-6; 9 bases agree with TRBD1. V lost 3 bases and J lost 8; bases outside the gene matches: 5. This CDR3 is built from 14 residues. From germline, CDR1 is DFQATT and CDR2 SNEGSKA (reference sequence). The CDR3 nucleotides are TGCAGTGCTAGTAGTGGGACAGGGTATTCACCCCTCCACTTT. Translated: CSASSGTGYSPLHF.